Presented here are 8 T cell receptor beta chains from one specimen sequenced in a study of blood T cells in healthy people across ages (dated by TCRdb to between 2014 and 2016). Libraries came from 5' RACE. The instrument given in TCRdb is Illumina HiSeq 2500. A second PCR of 7 to 11 cycles was performed with a sample-barcoded 5' primer and a J-beta primer mix. TCRdb cleaned the public reads at Q25 with fastp, built clones with MiXCR and kept in-frame beta chains. Every entry covers one CDR3 protein and lists the most common genes and DNA from its rows. The sample table lists approximately 850,000 distinct CDR3 sequences, roughly 60% of them with a count of one. 20% to 25% of the sample is held by the ten biggest clonotypes. Sequencing used blood. Receptor source: a man aged 30-40 years in good health.

This chain joins TRBV6-5 and TRBJ2-5; 9 bases align to TRBD1. The last part of the DNA fits TRBJ2-7 better; the J call may be wrong. Germline CDR1 and CDR2: MNHEY and SVGAGI. The CDR3 has 15 amino acids. CDR3: CASRYGAGQGYEQYF. The CDR3, as DNA: TGTGCCAGCAGATACGGAGCGGGACAGGGCTACGAGCAGTACTTC.

This clonotype has only a few counts. V usage is TRBV29-1 and J usage is TRBJ1-2, with unresolved D. Germline CDR1 SQVTM, CDR2 ANQGSEA. The CDR3 spans 14 residues. The V end lost 0 bases, the J end lost 5 bases, and 13 bases lay between the germline ends. Here the CDR3 reads CSVEDRAAVYGYTF. The CDR3 DNA is TGCAGCGTTGAAGATCGGGCAGCTGTATATGGCTACACCTTC.

V usage is TRBV25-1 and J usage is TRBJ1-6; TRBD1 matches at 9 bases. The CDR3 is 15 residues long. V was pared by 3 bases and J by 14 bases, with 11 bases of the junction left unmatched. Germline CDR1 reads MGHDK; CDR2 reads SYGVNS. The DNA of the CDR3 is TGTGCCAGCAGTGAGGCCGGGACAGGGAATTTAGCCCTCCACTTT. Its translation is CASSEAGTGNLALHF.

This clonotype was counted a few times. This chain joins TRBV12-3 or TRBV12-4 and TRBJ1-5, with D uncertain. There are 14 residues in the CDR3. Between the trimmed V and J ends, which lost 2 bases and 0 bases, there was a span of 5 bases. The chain's CDR3 is CASSLSTSNQPQHF. CDR3 nucleotides: TGTGCCAGCAGTTTAAGTACTAGCAATCAGCCCCAGCATTTT.

The chain links TRBV11-2 to TRBJ2-7; D may be TRBD1 or TRBD2 (5 bases each). This CDR3 has 13 residues. The germline V and J ends were trimmed by 3 bases and 7 bases, with 13 bases remaining between them. CDR1 and CDR2 from the germline V gene are SGHAT and FQNNGV. The CDR3 loop reads CASSLRPEGEQYF. The CDR3, as DNA: TGTGCCAGCAGCTTGAGACCCGAGGGGGAGCAGTACTTC.

J is TRBJ2-5 and V is TRBV5-1, with D possibly TRBD1 on 5 matching bases. This CDR3 is 14 amino acids long. Germline V gives CDR1 SGHRS, CDR2 YFSETQ. V gave up 2 bases and J gave up 4 bases, with 12 bases separating them. CDR3 coding DNA: TGCGCCAGCAGCTTAGTACTTGGGGCAGAGACCCAGTACTTC. This encodes CASSLVLGAETQYF.

This clonotype was seen a few times. The chain couples TRBV4-3 to TRBJ2-4, with no clear D. The CDR3 contains 18 residues. The germline V and J ends were trimmed by 0 bases and 1 base, with 16 bases remaining between them. Germline V gives CDR1 LGHNA, CDR2 YSLEER. The chain's CDR3 is CASSQDSQATAAKNIQYF. CDR3 DNA sequence: TGCGCCAGCAGCCAAGATTCCCAGGCCACCGCGGCCAAAAACATTCAGTACTTC.

The J gene is TRBJ2-1, the V gene TRBV12-3 or TRBV12-4; D is undetermined. Trimming left V 8 bases short and J 0 bases short, with 11 bases between. The CDR3 covers 14 residues. The CDR3 sequence: CASGTTNSYNEQFF. CDR3 coding DNA: TGTGCCAGCGGTACGACCAACTCCTACAATGAGCAGTTCTTC.